This is a list of T cell receptor beta chains from one sample in a study of blood T cell repertoires in COVID-19. This table comes from immunoSEQ multiplex PCR, and its TCRdb copy is limited to in-frame clones, with some not included. Of 150,000 to 200,000 clones listed, about 88% are singletons. Sequences were obtained from peripheral blood. The receptors were gathered from a man between 70 and 80 years old with active or convalescent COVID-19. Both conserved end residues are part of each CDR3. The order of the fields is V gene, CDR3 length, D gene, J gene, CDR3 DNA, CDR3 protein. The D gene is left open where the match is weak.

V: TRBV11-2; length: 15; D: TRBD1; J: TRBJ1-2; DNA: TGTGCCAGCAGCTTAGTAGGACAGGACAACTATGGCTACACCTTC; CDR3: CASSLVGQDNYGYTF
V: TRBV14; length: 15; D: .; J: TRBJ2-1; DNA: TGTGCCAGCAGCCCCCAGCGGATCTCCTACAATGAGCAGTTCTTC; CDR3: CASSPQRISYNEQFF
V: TRBV6-5; length: 16; D: TRBD1; J: TRBJ1-5; DNA: TGTGCCAGCAGTTCGCCGGGACAGGGGGCCTGGCAGCCCCAGCATTTT; CDR3: CASSSPGQGAWQPQHF
V: TRBV11-3; length: 14; D: .; J: TRBJ1-1; DNA: TGTGCCAGCAGCCCCGGGGGGGCAAACGTTGAAGCTTTCTTT; CDR3: CASSPGGANVEAFF
V: TRBV15; length: 15; D: .; J: TRBJ1-5; DNA: TGTGCCACCAGCAGAGATCCTAGGGGAAATCAGCCCCAGCATTTT; CDR3: CATSRDPRGNQPQHF
V: TRBV14; length: 16; D: TRBD1; J: TRBJ2-2; DNA: TGTGCCAGCAGCCAGAAAGGGGGCTGGGGCACCGGGGAGCTGTTTTTT; CDR3: CASSQKGGWGTGELFF
V: TRBV9; length: 17; D: TRBD1; J: TRBJ2-3; DNA: TGTGCCAGCAGCGCCTCGGTTCGGGACAGGGGTTTAAATACGCAGTATTTT; CDR3: CASSASVRDRGLNTQYF
V: TRBV3-1/TRBV3-2; length: 16; D: TRBD2; J: TRBJ2-7; DNA: TGTGCCAGCAGCCAAGTTTTGCGGGGGAGCTCCTACGAGCAGTACTTC; CDR3: CASSQVLRGSSYEQYF
V: TRBV2; length: 14; D: TRBD1; J: TRBJ2-7; DNA: TGTGCCAGCAGGGACAGGGTATATCCCTACGAGCAGTACTTC; CDR3: CASRDRVYPYEQYF
V: TRBV29-1; length: 13; D: TRBD2; J: TRBJ2-5; DNA: TGCAGCGCTCTAGCGGGAGGTCCGGAGACCCAGTACTTC; CDR3: CSALAGGPETQYF
V: TRBV12-3/TRBV12-4; length: 12; D: .; J: TRBJ2-1; DNA: TGTGCCAGCAGTTCTCAGGGTTATGAGCAGTTCTTC; CDR3: CASSSQGYEQFF
V: TRBV27; length: 15; D: TRBD1; J: TRBJ1-1; DNA: TGTGCCAGCAGTTTAGAGGGGACAGCATACACTGAAGCTTTCTTT; CDR3: CASSLEGTAYTEAFF
V: TRBV4-3; length: 17; D: TRBD1; J: TRBJ2-7; DNA: TGCGCCAGCAGCCAACCCCCCTCGGACAGGGGCTCCTACGAGCAGTACTTC; CDR3: CASSQPPSDRGSYEQYF
V: TRBV19; length: 16; D: TRBD1; J: TRBJ1-5; DNA: TGTGCCAGTAGTAGAATTGCCGGGACAGCATATCAGCCCCAGCATTTT; CDR3: CASSRIAGTAYQPQHF
V: TRBV5-1; length: 13; D: TRBD1; J: TRBJ1-2; DNA: TGCGCCAGCACCCCAACAGGGGGTTATGGCTACACCTTC; CDR3: CASTPTGGYGYTF
V: TRBV29-1; length: 12; D: .; J: TRBJ1-1; DNA: TGCAGCGTGGAGGGGCTGAACACTGAAGCTTTCTTT; CDR3: CSVEGLNTEAFF
V: TRBV7-2; length: 15; D: TRBD2; J: TRBJ2-2; DNA: TGTGCCAGCAGCCACCGGGGGGGCCTCACCGGGGAGCTGTTTTTT; CDR3: CASSHRGGLTGELFF
V: TRBV11-2; length: 13; D: .; J: TRBJ2-1; DNA: TGTGCCAGCAGCCGCGGGGTTTACAATGAGCAGTTCTTC; CDR3: CASSRGVYNEQFF